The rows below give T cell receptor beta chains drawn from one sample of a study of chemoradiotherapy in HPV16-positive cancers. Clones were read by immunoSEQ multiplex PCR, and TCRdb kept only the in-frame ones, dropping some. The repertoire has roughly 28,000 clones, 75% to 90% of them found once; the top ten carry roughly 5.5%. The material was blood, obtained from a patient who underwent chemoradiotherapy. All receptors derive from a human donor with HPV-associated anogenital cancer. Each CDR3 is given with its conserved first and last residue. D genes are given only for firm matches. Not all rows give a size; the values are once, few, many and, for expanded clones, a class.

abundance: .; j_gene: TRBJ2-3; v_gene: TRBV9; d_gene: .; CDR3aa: CASSVAGRSDTQYF; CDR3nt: TGTGCCAGCAGCGTAGCTGGGAGGTCAGATACGCAGTATTTT
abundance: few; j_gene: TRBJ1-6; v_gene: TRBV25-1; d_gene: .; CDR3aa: CASSDPLQPLGGPLHF; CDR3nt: TGTGCCAGCAGTGACCCCCTTCAACCGCTGGGCGGCCCCCTCCACTTT
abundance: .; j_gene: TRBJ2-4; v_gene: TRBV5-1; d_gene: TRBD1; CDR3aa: CASSSSTGTGEVNIQYF; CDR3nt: TGCGCCAGCAGCAGTAGTACCGGGACAGGGGAGGTTAACATTCAGTACTTC
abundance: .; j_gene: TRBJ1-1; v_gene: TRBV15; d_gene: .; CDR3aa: CATRSRVGTEAFF; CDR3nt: TGTGCCACCAGGTCCCGGGTGGGCACTGAAGCTTTCTTT
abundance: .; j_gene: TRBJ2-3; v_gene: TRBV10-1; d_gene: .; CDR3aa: CASSDGGSADTQYF; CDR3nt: TGCGCCAGCAGTGACGGGGGTTCAGCAGATACGCAGTATTTT
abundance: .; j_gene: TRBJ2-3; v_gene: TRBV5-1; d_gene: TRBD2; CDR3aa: CASSQGLAGGSDTQYF; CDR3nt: TGCGCCAGCAGCCAGGGACTAGCGGGGGGCTCAGATACGCAGTATTTT
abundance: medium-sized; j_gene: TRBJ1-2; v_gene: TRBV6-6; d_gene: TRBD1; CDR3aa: CASLPGQGVNGYTF; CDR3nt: TGTGCCAGTCTACCGGGACAGGGTGTTAATGGCTACACCTTC
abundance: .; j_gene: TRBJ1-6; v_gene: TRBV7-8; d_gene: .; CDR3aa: CASSLSFRPQSQYNSPLHF; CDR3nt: TGTGCCAGCAGCTTAAGTTTTCGGCCACAGAGCCAATATAATTCACCCCTCCACTTT
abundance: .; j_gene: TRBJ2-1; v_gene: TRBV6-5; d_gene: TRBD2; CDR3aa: CASSYSGGAFEQFF; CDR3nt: TGTGCCAGCAGTTACAGCGGGGGGGCATTCGAGCAGTTCTTC
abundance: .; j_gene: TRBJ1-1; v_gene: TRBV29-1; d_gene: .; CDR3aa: CSVRRVENTEAFF; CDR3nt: TGCAGCGTTCGACGGGTGGAGAACACTGAAGCTTTCTTT
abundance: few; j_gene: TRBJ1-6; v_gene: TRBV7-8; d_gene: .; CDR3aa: CASSFAGSNSPLHF; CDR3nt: TGTGCCAGCAGCTTTGCGGGGTCAAATTCACCCCTCCACTTT
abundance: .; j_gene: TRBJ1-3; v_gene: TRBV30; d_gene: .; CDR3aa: CAWSEVLIGNTIYF; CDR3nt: TGTGCCTGGAGTGAGGTCCTCATTGGAAACACCATATATTTT
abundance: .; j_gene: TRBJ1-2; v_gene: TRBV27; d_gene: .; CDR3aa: CASRTPGAYYGYTF; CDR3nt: TGTGCCAGCAGAACTCCCGGGGCCTACTATGGCTACACCTTC
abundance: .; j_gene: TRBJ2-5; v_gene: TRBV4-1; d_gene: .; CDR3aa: CASSQGPPQETQYF; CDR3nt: TGCGCCAGCAGCCAAGGACCCCCTCAAGAGACCCAGTACTTC